These 3 T cell receptor beta chains were all obtained from the same sample, sequenced in a study of shared T cell receptors in the human thymus. Data came from immunoSEQ multiplex PCR; TCRdb stores just in-frame clones and leaves some out. This table holds more than 550,000 clones, about 90% found once. The same data also contributed to another study, on human thymus T cells.

Sequenced: thymocytes. These receptors were taken from a boy less than two years old with a congenital heart defect.

The V call is TRBV30, the J call TRBJ2-5; 10 nucleotides agree with TRBD1. The germline CDR1 and CDR2 sequences are GTSNPN and SVGIG (reference sequence). The ends lost 5 bases at V and 4 bases at J; junction bases unmatched: 1. This CDR3 spans 12 amino acids. CDR3 sequence reads: CAWGTGAETQYF. DNA for the CDR3: TGTGCCTGGGGGACAGGGGCAGAGACCCAGTACTTC.

This clone showed up just a few times. The V gene is TRBV6-5, the J gene TRBJ1-1; possible D gene TRBD1, 6 bases. The V end was cut by 2 bases, the J end by 7 bases, with 17 bases between. The CDR3 covers 15 residues. From germline, CDR1 is MNHEY and CDR2 SVGAGI. The CDR3 nucleotides are TGTGCCAGCAGTTACGATGCGTGGACAGCGAGTGAAGCTTTCTTT. Amino acid sequence: CASSYDAWTASEAFF.

The chain links TRBV9 to TRBJ1-5; D may be TRBD1 (5 bases). There are 13 residues in the CDR3. CDR1 SGDLS and CDR2 YYNGEE come from the germline V gene. The V and J ends lost 7 bases and 2 bases respectively, with 10 bases between them. The CDR3 is CASGGEGNQPQHF. In nucleotides, the CDR3 is TGTGCCAGCGGGGGGGAGGGCAATCAGCCCCAGCATTTT. The full variable domain, in which reference TRBV9 and TRBJ1-5 provide the parts outside the CDR3, is DSGVTQTPKHLITATGQRVTLRCSPRSGDLSVYWYQQSLDQGLQFLIQYYNGEERAKGNILERFSAQQFPDLHSELNLSSLELGDSALYFCASGGEGNQPQHFGDGTRLSIL.